This entry lists 4 T cell receptor beta chains sequenced from one sample in a study of shared clonotypes between healthy human individuals. Repertoires were generated with immunoSEQ multiplex PCR, while TCRdb's copy carries only in-frame clones and drops some. The sample yields approximately 2.1 million clones, just over 90% seen once. Sequencing was performed on naive CD4+ T cells from PBMCs. Subset of the sample: CD45RA+ positively selected. The receptors shown here come from a man between 18 and 35 years old in good health. Some clones in this sample may be carry-over from other donors' samples.

The V call is TRBV7-2, the J call TRBJ2-1, with TRBD2 identical over 13 bases. V lost 5 bases, J lost 12 bases, and 13 bases stayed unmatched. In germline, CDR1 is SGHTA, CDR2 FQGNSA. CDR3 size: 16 residues. CDR3 in amino acids: CASSGSGTSGARWQFF. The CDR3 region has the DNA TGTGCCAGCAGCGGATCCGGGACTAGCGGGGCCAGGTGGCAGTTCTTC.

The chain employs TRBV6-6 and TRBJ1-2, with D possibly matching TRBD1 (5 bases). Germline V gene lookup returns CDR1 MNHNY and CDR2 SVGAGI (reference sequence). The CDR3 spans 14 residues. Trimming left V 5 bases short and J 7 bases short, with 17 bases between. The CDR3 spells CASSTGAAPGGYTF. Here the CDR3 DNA reads TGTGCCAGCAGTACTGGGGCGGCTCCCGGTGGCTACACCTTC.

This chain joins TRBV10-3 and TRBJ1-5, with TRBD1 as a possible D gene (5 bases). The CDR3 runs 15 residues. Germline assignment: CDR1 ENHRY and CDR2 SYGVKD. Trimming shortened V by 2 bases and J by 0 bases, and 8 bases separated the two germline ends. The CDR3 protein is CAISERGPSNQPQHF. CDR3 DNA: TGTGCCATCAGTGAGAGGGGACCTAGCAATCAGCCCCAGCATTTT.

The chain joins TRBV5-4 to TRBJ1-1; D unclear. Germline lookup yields CDR1 SGHNT and CDR2 YYREEE (reference sequence). V was pared by 5 bases and J by 2 bases, with 16 bases between. CDR3 size: 15 residues. This CDR3 reads CASSPVGPINTEAFF. The CDR3 bases are TGTGCCAGCAGTCCAGTTGGACCGATTAACACTGAAGCTTTCTTT.